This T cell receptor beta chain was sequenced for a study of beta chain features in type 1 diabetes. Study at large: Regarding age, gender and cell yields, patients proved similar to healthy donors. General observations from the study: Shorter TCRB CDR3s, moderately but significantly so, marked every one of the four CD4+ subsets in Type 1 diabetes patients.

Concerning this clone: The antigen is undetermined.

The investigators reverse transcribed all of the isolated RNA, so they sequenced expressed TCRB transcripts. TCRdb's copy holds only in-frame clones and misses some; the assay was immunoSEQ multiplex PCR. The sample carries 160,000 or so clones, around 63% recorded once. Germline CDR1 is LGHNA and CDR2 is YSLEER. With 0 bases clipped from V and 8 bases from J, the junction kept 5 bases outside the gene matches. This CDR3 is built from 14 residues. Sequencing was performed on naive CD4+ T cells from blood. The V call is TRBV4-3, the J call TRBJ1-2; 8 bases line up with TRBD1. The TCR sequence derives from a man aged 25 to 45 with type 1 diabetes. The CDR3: CASSQDGQGGGYTF. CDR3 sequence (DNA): TGCGCCAGCAGCCAAGATGGACAGGGTGGCGGCTACACCTTC.